The T cell receptor beta chain under discussion was sequenced for a study of T cells in lung cancer brain metastases. Whole-study context: Median interval between primary and brain metastasis samples was around 300 days.

General study findings and limits: Compared with paired primaries, brain metastases showed fewer unique productive clones (roughly 1,500 versus 4,600). DNA fragmentation in FFPE samples may have prevented full retrieval of the infiltrating T cell repertoire.

On this clone itself: Antigen specificity is unknown.

Germline V CDR1 and CDR2: SGHRS, YFSETQ. Trimming removed 0 bases at V and 0 bases at J, with 15 bases between. This CDR3 has 17 amino acids. Between 2.24 and 4.92 ug genomic DNA went in, equal for pairs. Assay: immunoSEQ multiplex PCR; the TCRdb copy retains only in-frame clones and omits some. The sample gives roughly 1,700 clones, about 87% of which show up once; 6.3% is in the top ten. The TCR originated in a man aged 55-75 years with non-small cell lung cancer that had spread to the brain. Sequences were obtained from tumor tissue from a brain metastasis. V gene TRBV5-1 combines with J gene TRBJ1-1; D might be TRBD1 (5 bases). DNA of the CDR3: TGCGCCAGCAGCTTGGTGGGACTAAGGGTCGTGAACACTGAAGCTTTCTTT. Translating it yields CASSLVGLRVVNTEAFF. Based on the CDR3 plus reference TRBV5-1 and TRBJ1-1, the full variable domain is KAGVTQTPRYLIKTRGQQVTLSCSPISGHRSVSWYQQTPGQGLQFLFEYFSETQRNKGNFPGRFSGRQFSNSRSEMNVSTLELGDSALYLCASSLVGLRVVNTEAFFGQGTRLTVV.